This T cell receptor beta chain was obtained from a study of blood T cells in healthy people across ages. A J-beta primer mix and a sample-barcoded 5' primer were used in a second PCR of about 7 to 11 cycles. Each CDR3 protein gets one entry after TCRdb re-called the 5' RACE reads with MiXCR. In the table there are about 1.1 million distinct CDR3 sequences, 35% to 45% of which are singletons. The V end was cut by 0 bases, the J end by 6 bases, with 9 bases between. CDR3 size: 13 residues. Germline values: CDR1 DFQATT, CDR2 SNEGSKA (reference sequence). The specimen sequenced was blood. The sequence came from a man in his late teens or twenties in good health. V is TRBV20-1 and J is TRBJ1-3; D remains unclear. The CDR3 coding sequence is TGCAGTGCTAGAGATTCTCAAAAAAACACCATATATTTT. This sequence encodes CSARDSQKNTIYF.